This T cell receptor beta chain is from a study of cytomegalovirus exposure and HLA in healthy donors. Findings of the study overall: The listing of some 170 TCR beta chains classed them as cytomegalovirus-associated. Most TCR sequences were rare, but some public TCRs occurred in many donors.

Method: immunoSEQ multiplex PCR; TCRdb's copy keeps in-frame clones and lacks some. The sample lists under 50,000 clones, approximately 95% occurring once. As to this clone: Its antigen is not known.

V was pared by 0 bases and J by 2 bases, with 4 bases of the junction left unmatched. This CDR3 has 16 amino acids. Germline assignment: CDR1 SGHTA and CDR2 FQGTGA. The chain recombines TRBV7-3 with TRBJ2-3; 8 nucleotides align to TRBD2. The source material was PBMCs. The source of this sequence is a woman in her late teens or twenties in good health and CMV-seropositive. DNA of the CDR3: TGTGCCAGCAGCTTAACAGGGACTAGGAACACAGATACGCAGTATTTT. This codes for CASSLTGTRNTDTQYF. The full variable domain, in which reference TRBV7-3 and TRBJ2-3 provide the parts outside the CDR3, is GAGVSQTPSNKVTEKGKYVELRCDPISGHTALYWYRQSLGQGPEFLIYFQGTGAADDSGLPNDRFFAVRPEGSVSTLKIQRTERGDSAVYLCASSLTGTRNTDTQYFGPGTRLTVL.